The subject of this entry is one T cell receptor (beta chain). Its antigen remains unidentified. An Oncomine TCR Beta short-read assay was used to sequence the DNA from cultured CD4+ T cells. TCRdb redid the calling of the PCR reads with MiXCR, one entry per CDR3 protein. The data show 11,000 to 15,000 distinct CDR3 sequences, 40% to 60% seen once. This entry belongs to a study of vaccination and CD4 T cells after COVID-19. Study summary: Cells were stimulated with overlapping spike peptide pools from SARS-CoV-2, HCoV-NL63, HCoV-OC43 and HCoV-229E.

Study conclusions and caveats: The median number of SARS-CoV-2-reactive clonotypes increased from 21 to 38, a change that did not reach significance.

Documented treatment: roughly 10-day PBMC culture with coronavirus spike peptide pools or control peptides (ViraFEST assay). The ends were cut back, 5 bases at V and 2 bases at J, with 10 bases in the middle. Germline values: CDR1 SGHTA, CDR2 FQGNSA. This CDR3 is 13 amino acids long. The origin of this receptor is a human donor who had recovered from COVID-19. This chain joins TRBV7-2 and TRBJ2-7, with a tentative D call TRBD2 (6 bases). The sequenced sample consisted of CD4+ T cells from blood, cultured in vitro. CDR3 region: CASSLREAYEQYF. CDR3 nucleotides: TGTGCCAGCAGCCTAAGGGAGGCCTACGAGCAGTACTTC.